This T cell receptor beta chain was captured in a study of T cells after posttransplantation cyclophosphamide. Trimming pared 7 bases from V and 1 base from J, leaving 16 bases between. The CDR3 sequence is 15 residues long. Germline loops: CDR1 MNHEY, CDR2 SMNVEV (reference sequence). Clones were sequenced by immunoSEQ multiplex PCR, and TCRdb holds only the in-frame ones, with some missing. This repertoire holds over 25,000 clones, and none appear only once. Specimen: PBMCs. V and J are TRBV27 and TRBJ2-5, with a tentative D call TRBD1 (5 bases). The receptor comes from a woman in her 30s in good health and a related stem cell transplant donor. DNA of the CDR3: TGTGCCAGCAAAGGAGCGTGGGGCGGCCAAGAGACCCAGTACTTC. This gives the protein CASKGAWGGQETQYF.